This record looks at one T cell receptor beta chain sequence and its context. Antigen: not known. The junction differs from germline at one of its ends, possibly a read error. This sample stems from a study of cytomegalovirus exposure and HLA in healthy donors. This CDR3 is built from 15 residues. The germline gives CDR1 SGHNT, CDR2 YYREEE (reference sequence). General study results and limits: Usually a TCR sequence was rare, but some public TCRs were found in many donors. In a later analysis, several top co-occurrence clusters appeared linked to parvovirus B19, influenza, CMV and Epstein-Barr virus.

This PCR relied on a set of 60 Vbeta primers and 13 Jbeta primers. This table comes from immunoSEQ multiplex PCR, and its TCRdb copy is limited to in-frame clones, with some not included. The repertoire has about 130,000 clones, about 74% of them found once; the top ten carry approximately 6.4%. V gene TRBV5-4 combines with J gene TRBJ2-5; possibly TRBD1 for D (5 bases). The sequenced sample consisted of PBMCs. The origin of this receptor is a woman between 50 and 59 years old in good health and CMV-seropositive. The CDR3 protein is CASSQGVGLQETQYF. DNA for the CDR3: TGCGCCAGCAGCCAAGGGGTAGGCCTTCAAGAGACCCAGTACTTC.